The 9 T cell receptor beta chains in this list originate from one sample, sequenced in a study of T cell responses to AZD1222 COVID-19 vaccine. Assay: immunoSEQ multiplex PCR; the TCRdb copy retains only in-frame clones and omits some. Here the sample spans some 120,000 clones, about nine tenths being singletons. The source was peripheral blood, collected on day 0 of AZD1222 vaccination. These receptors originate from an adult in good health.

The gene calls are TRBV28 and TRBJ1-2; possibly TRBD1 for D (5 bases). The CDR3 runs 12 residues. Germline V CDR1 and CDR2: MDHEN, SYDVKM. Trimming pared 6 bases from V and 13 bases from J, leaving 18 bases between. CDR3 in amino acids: CASSLQGAGRTF. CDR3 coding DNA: TGTGCCAGCAGCCTACAAGGGGCGGGGCGCACCTTC.

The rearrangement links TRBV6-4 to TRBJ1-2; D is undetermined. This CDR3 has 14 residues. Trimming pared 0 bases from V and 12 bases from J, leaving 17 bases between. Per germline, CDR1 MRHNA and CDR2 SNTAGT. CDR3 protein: CASSDSKDHGVDTF. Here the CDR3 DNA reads TGTGCCAGCAGTGACTCGAAGGATCACGGAGTAGACACCTTC.

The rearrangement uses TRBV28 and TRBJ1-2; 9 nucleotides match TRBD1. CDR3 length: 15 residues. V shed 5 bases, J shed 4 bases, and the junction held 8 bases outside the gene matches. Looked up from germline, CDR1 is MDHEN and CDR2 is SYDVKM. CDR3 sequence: CASSDRTGGAYGYTF. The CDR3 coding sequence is TGTGCCAGCAGTGACCGCACAGGGGGCGCCTATGGCTACACCTTC.

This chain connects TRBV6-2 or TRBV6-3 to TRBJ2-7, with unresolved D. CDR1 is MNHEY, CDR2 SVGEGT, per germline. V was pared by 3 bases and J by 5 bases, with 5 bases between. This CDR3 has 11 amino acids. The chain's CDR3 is CASSYWNEQYF. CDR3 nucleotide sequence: TGTGCCAGCAGTTATTGGAACGAGCAGTACTTC.

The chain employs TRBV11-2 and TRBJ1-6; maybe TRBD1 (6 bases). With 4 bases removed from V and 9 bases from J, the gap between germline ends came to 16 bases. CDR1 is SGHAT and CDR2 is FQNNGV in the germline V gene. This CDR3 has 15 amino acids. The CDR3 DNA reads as TGTGCCAGCAGCTCCCTTACAGGGTTAGGTTCACCCCTCCACTTT. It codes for CASSSLTGLGSPLHF.

CDR3 loop: CASSLMGAGNTEAFF. In DNA, the CDR3 is TGTGCCAGCAGCTTAATGGGGGCGGGGAACACTGAAGCTTTCTTT. The chain joins TRBV7-2 to TRBJ1-1, with D possibly TRBD1 on 6 matching bases. The germline gives CDR1 SGHTA, CDR2 FQGNSA. V shed 2 bases and J shed 1 base, with 11 bases lying between them. The length of the CDR3 is 15 residues.

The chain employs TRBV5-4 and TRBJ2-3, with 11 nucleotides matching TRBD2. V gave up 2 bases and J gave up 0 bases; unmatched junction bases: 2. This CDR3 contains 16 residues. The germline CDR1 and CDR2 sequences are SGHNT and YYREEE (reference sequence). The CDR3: CASSLRLAGSTDTQYF. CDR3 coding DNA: TGTGCCAGCAGCTTAAGACTAGCGGGGAGCACAGATACGCAGTATTTT.

CDR3 amino acids: CASSLKSPGTRRVYNEQFF. The CDR3 nucleotides read TGTGCCAGTAGTCTTAAAAGTCCCGGGACTAGGAGGGTTTACAATGAGCAGTTCTTC. The chain carries TRBV19 and TRBJ2-1, with 8 positions matching TRBD2. Germline assignment: CDR1 LNHDA and CDR2 SQIVND (reference sequence). V shed 5 bases, J shed 4 bases, and the junction held 19 bases outside the gene matches. The CDR3 has 19 amino acids.

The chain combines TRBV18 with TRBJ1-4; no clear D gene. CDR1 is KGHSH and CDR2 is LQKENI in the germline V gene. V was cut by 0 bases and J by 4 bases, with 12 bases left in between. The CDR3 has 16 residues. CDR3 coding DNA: TGTGCCAGCTCACCACCAAGCACACATCGTAATGAAAAACTGTTTTTT. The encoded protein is CASSPPSTHRNEKLFF.